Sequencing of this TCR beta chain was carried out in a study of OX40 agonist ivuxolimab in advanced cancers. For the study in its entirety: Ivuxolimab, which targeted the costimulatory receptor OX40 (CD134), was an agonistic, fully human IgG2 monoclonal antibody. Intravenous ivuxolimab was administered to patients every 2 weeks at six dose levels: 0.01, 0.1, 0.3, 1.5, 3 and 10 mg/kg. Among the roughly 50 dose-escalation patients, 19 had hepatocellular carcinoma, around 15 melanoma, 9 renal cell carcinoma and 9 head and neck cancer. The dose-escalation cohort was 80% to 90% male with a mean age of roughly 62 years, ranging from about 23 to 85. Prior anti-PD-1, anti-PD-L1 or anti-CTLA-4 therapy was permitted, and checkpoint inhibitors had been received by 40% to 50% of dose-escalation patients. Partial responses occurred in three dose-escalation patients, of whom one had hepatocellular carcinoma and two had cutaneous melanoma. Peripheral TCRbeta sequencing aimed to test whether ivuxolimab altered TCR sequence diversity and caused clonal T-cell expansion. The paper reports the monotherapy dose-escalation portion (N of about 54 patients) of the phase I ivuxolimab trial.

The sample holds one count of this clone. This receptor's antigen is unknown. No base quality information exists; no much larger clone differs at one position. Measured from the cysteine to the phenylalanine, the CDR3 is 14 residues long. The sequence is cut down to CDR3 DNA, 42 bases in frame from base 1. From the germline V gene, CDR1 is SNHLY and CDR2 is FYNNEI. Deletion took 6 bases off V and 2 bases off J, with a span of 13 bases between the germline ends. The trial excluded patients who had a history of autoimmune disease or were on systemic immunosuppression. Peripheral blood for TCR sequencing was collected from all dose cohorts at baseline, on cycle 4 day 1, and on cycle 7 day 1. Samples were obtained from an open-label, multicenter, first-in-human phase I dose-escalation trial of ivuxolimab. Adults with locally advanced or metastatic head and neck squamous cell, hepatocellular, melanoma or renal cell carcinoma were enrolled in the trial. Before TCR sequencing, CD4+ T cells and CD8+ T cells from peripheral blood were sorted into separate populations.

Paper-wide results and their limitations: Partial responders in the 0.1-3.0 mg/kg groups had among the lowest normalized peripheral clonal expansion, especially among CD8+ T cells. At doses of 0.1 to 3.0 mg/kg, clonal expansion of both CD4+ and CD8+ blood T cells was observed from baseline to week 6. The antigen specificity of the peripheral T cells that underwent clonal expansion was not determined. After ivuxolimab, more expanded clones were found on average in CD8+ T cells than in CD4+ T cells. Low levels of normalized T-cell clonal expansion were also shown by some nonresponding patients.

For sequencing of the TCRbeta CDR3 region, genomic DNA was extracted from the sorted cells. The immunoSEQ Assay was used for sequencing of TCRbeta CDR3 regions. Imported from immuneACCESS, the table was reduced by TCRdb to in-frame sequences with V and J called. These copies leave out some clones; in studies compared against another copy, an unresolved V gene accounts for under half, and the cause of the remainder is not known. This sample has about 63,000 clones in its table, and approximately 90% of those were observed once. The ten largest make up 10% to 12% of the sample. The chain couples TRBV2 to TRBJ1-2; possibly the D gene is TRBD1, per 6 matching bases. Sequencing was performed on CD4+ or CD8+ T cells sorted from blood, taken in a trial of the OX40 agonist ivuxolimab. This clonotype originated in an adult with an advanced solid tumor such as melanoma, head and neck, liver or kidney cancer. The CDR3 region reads CASSLGQLNYGYTF. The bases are TGTGCCAGCAGCCTGGGACAATTGAACTATGGCTACACCTTC.